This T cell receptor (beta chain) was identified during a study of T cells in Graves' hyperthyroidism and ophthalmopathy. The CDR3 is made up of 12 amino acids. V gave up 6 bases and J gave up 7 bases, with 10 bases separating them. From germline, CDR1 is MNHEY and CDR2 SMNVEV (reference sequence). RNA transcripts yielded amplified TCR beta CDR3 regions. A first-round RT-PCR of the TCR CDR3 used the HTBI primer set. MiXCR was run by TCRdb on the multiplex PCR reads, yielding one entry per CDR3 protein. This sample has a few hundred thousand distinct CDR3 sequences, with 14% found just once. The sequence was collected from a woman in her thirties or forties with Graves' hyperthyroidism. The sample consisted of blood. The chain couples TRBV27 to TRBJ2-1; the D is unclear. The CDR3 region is CASSHLDNEQFF. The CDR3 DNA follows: TGTGCCAGCAGCCATCTAGATAATGAGCAGTTCTTC.